The clone carrying this T cell receptor (beta chain) is a singleton in its sample. Antigen unknown. The sample comes from a study of T cells after posttransplantation cyclophosphamide. Study results and limitations: Later post-transplant blood repertoires were often dominated by donor CD8+ memory clones.

The method was immunoSEQ multiplex PCR; TCRdb's version includes in-frame clones alone and lacks a portion of them. The data show about 15,000 clones, around 86% seen once. Germline assignment: CDR1 MDHEN and CDR2 SYDVKM. The CDR3 has 15 amino acids. With V trimmed by 6 bases and J by 4 bases, 6 bases remained unmatched. Control samples came 1 year after myeloablative marrow transplants with methotrexate plus calcineurin inhibitor. The chain links TRBV28 to TRBJ2-7, with 13 bases fitting TRBD2. The source was PBMCs, collected after an allogeneic stem cell transplant with a calcineurin inhibitor and methotrexate. The receptor's source is a male patient aged 50 to 59 who received an allogeneic stem cell transplant from an unrelated donor, was CMV-positive, and had chronic GVHD only. Some T cells may be provided by the graft donor. Written as DNA, the CDR3 is TGTGCCAGCAGAACCCGGACTAGCGGGAGTTACGAGCAGTACTTC. Amino acid sequence: CASRTRTSGSYEQYF.